This is a list of T cell receptor beta chains from one sample in a study of cytomegalovirus exposure and HLA in healthy donors. The table came from immunoSEQ multiplex PCR; TCRdb's copy has only in-frame clones and leaves some out. The table shows hundreds of thousands of clones, with 60% to 80% occurring only once. The sample taken for sequencing was PBMCs. These receptors were taken from a young man in good health and CMV-seronegative. Both conserved end residues are part of each CDR3. The D gene is left open where the match is weak. Rows may omit the clone size; those that give it use once, few, many or a size class.

abundance,d_gene,j_gene,v_gene,CDR3nt,CDR3aa
once,-,TRBJ1-1,TRBV7-3,TGTGCCAGCAGCTTAGACCCTGGAGGTGAAGCTTTCTTT,CASSLDPGGEAFF
-,-,TRBJ1-5,TRBV6-1,TGTGCCAGCAGTGAATCCCCCCCCGAGCGCCAGCATTTT,CASSESPPERQHF
-,TRBD1,TRBJ1-2,TRBV6-5,TGTGCCAGCAGTCCTACAGGGGTTCATGGCTACACCTTC,CASSPTGVHGYTF
-,TRBD1,TRBJ1-4,TRBV15,TGTGCCACCAGCGTCCAGACAGGGGGCGGGTGGGAAAAACTGTTTTTT,CATSVQTGGGWEKLFF
few,-,TRBJ2-3,TRBV7-2,TGTGCCAGCAGCTTAAGGGGGAGCACTAGCACAGATACGCAGTATTTT,CASSLRGSTSTDTQYF
-,-,TRBJ2-3,TRBV19,TGTGCCAGTGATCGAACAGGTTACACAGATACGCAGTATTTT,CASDRTGYTDTQYF
-,-,TRBJ2-2,TRBV5-1,TGCGCCAGCAGCGTAGAGGGACTCGGGCTCGCCGGGGAGCTGTTTTTT,CASSVEGLGLAGELFF
-,-,TRBJ2-1,TRBV4-1,TGCGCCAGCAGCCAAGCGAGCGGCTCCTACAATGAGCAGTTCTTC,CASSQASGSYNEQFF
-,-,TRBJ1-2,TRBV12-5,TGTGCTAGTGGTTTGGCAGGGGTGGATGGCTACACCTTC,CASGLAGVDGYTF
-,-,TRBJ1-5,TRBV19,TGTGCCAGTAGTACAGACAGGAATCAGCCCCAGCATTTT,CASSTDRNQPQHF
once,TRBD2,TRBJ2-3,TRBV7-8,TGTGCCAGCAGTGGACTAGCGGGGGGATACACAGATACGCAGTATTTT,CASSGLAGGYTDTQYF
few,TRBD2,TRBJ2-3,TRBV4-2,TGTGCCAGCAGCCAAGACATACCCCTACCGACTAGCGGGAGCACAGATACGCAGTATTTT,CASSQDIPLPTSGSTDTQYF
-,TRBD2,TRBJ2-7,TRBV7-8,TGTGCCAGCAGCTTATCCAGCGGGAGGAGTCCGATCTCCTACGAGCAGTACTTC,CASSLSSGRSPISYEQYF
-,TRBD2,TRBJ2-7,TRBV29-1,TGCAGCGTATCACCTACTAGCGGGAGTGATTCCGTAACCTACGAGCAGTACTTC,CSVSPTSGSDSVTYEQYF
-,-,TRBJ1-3,TRBV4-1,TGCGCCAGCAGCCAAGGGGCAGAAGAAACAGGGCCTGGAAACACCATATATTTT,CASSQGAEETGPGNTIYF
-,-,TRBJ1-6,TRBV10-2,TGCGCCAGCAGTGATGTAGGGAGCTCCTATAATTCACCCCTCCACTTT,CASSDVGSSYNSPLHF
few,TRBD2,TRBJ2-1,TRBV7-3,TGTGCCAGCAGCCAAGGACTAGCCCCTAGCTCCTACAATGAGCAGCTCTTC,CASSQGLAPSSYNEQLF
-,-,TRBJ1-4,TRBV9,TGTGCCAGCAGCGTAGGCGGGGATGAAAAACTGTTTTTT,CASSVGGDEKLFF
-,-,TRBJ2-3,TRBV5-1,TGCGCCAGCAGCTTGGTTATCTATAGCACAGATACGCAGTATTTT,CASSLVIYSTDTQYF
-,TRBD1,TRBJ2-1,TRBV7-2,TGTGCCAGCAGCCCGAGGACAGGGTTCGGTGTCAATGAGCAGTTCTTC,CASSPRTGFGVNEQFF
-,-,TRBJ2-5,TRBV6-1,TGTGCCAGCAGTGAAGCGACTACAGGGACGGAGACCCAGTACTTC,CASSEATTGTETQYF
-,-,TRBJ1-2,TRBV6-1,TGTGCCAGCAGTGAATTAATGGCCGGAGGGGGCTACACCTTC,CASSELMAGGGYTF
-,-,TRBJ2-2,TRBV5-1,TGCGCCAGCAGCTTGGTCGGGACAAGGTACACCGGGGAGCTGTTTTTT,CASSLVGTRYTGELFF
-,-,TRBJ1-5,TRBV5-1,TGCGCCAGCAGCTTGTCGGGGGACAATCAGCCCCAGCATTTT,CASSLSGDNQPQHF
-,-,TRBJ2-5,TRBV11-3,TGTGCCAGCAGCCTCAGAGACAACCAAGAGACCCAGTACTTC,CASSLRDNQETQYF
-,TRBD1,TRBJ1-2,TRBV28,TGTGCCAGCACCCAGGGGGGCTATGGCTACACCTTC,CASTQGGYGYTF
-,-,TRBJ2-2,TRBV19,TGTGCCAGTAGTATCGAGCGCCCGAACACCGGGGAGCTGTTTTTT,CASSIERPNTGELFF
-,-,TRBJ1-3,TRBV28,TGTGCCAGCAGTACGCAGGGGTCTGGAAACACCATATATTTT,CASSTQGSGNTIYF
-,-,TRBJ2-5,TRBV28,TGTGCCAGCAGTTTATGGGGGGCTACCGGCTTGGAGCAGTACTTC,CASSLWGATGLEQYF